Here is one TCR beta chain with its context. No antigen is known for it. The length of the CDR3 is 14 residues. After removal of 0 bases from V and 6 bases from J, the junction contained 3 bases not matched to a gene. The germline CDR1 and CDR2 sequences are SGHTA and FQGNSA. Assay used: immunoSEQ multiplex PCR; TCRdb lists only in-frame clones, some missing. The profile shows 95,000 to 100,000 clones, roughly 83% of them singletons. These data originate in a study of T cell responses to AZD1222 COVID-19 vaccine. Study outcomes and limitations: Spike-specific TCR repertoires showed rising breadth and depth after two AZD1222 doses.

This sequence was found in an adult who received the AZD1222 COVID-19 vaccine. Sequenced here: peripheral blood, sampled 28 days after the second AZD1222 dose. V and J are TRBV7-2 and TRBJ1-2; 8 bases map to TRBD1. CDR3 region: CASSLATGVDGYTF. The CDR3 DNA is TGTGCCAGCAGCTTAGCGACAGGGGTTGATGGCTACACCTTC.